This TCR beta chain was identified during a study of tumor and adjacent non-tumor tissue in lung cancer. Study-wide results and caveats: Patients with more diverse tumor TCRs had worse survival. In normal lung, the top 100 clones were significantly more dominant than in tumor. Significantly higher TCR diversity was found in tumor than normal lung.

Points on this clonotype: Its antigen is not known. Because the CDR3's place on the DNA is in doubt, the DNA is left out and the CDR3 is given as listed by TCRdb.

The template was RNA from unsorted bulk tissue. CDR1 SGHAT and CDR2 FQNNGV come from the germline V gene. The CDR3 length is 15 residues, termini included. TCRbeta libraries were built with three rounds of nested PCR, modified from ARM-PCR. TCRdb re-called the multiplex PCR reads with MiXCR, one entry per CDR3 protein. This sample has 60,000 to 85,000 distinct CDR3 sequences; 65% to 90% occur once, and the top ten carry 13%. The TCR sequence derives from a woman in her fifties or sixties with non-small cell lung cancer. The V gene is TRBV11-2, the J gene TRBJ2-7; the listed D gene, TRBD2, was not tested against the DNA. Sequencing input: lung tumor tissue. The CDR3 here is CASSPWASGSYELYF.